Shown below are 21 T cell receptor beta chains from a single sample sequenced in a study of cytomegalovirus exposure and HLA in healthy donors. Primers for the PCR totalled 60 Vbeta and 13 Jbeta. The repertoire was sequenced with immunoSEQ multiplex PCR; TCRdb's copy has only in-frame clones and lacks some. This table holds 170,000 or so clones, over 80% found once. What was sequenced was PBMCs. All receptors derive from a man in his forties or fifties in good health and CMV-seronegative.

The rearrangement links TRBV7-9 to TRBJ2-1, with D perhaps TRBD1 (6 bases). CDR1 is SEHNR and CDR2 is FQNEAQ in the germline V gene (reference sequence). V was shortened by 5 bases and J by 1 base, with 18 bases between the two germline ends. CDR3 size: 17 residues. Here the CDR3 reads CASSPQQGSRSYNEQFF. The CDR3 DNA sequence: TGTGCCAGCAGCCCGCAACAGGGCAGCCGATCCTACAATGAGCAGTTCTTC.

The rearrangement uses TRBV4-2 and TRBJ1-1, with D tentatively TRBD1 (6 bases). This CDR3 contains 16 residues. Germline V CDR1 and CDR2: LGHNA, YNFKEQ. V was trimmed by 4 bases and J by 0 bases, leaving 15 bases between them. CDR3 sequence: CASSPTGTRMNTEAFF. DNA for the CDR3: TGTGCCAGCAGCCCAACCGGGACACGCATGAACACTGAAGCTTTCTTT.

The chain has TRBV4-3 and TRBJ1-6; no clear D. V dropped 1 base and J dropped 10 bases, with 14 bases sitting between them. The CDR3 has 15 amino acids. Germline-derived CDR1 and CDR2 are LGHNA and YSLEER. CDR3 DNA sequence: TGCGCCAGCAGCCAAGTGAGAACCCTGGAGTCACCCCTCCACTTT. This encodes CASSQVRTLESPLHF.

The chain employs TRBV4-3 and TRBJ2-6, with a tentative D call TRBD2 (6 bases). The V and J ends lost 1 base and 4 bases respectively, with 11 bases between them. CDR1 and CDR2 from the germline V gene are LGHNA and YSLEER. The CDR3 contains 16 residues. The CDR3 DNA is TGCGCCAGCAGCCAAGGGCGCGGGACCGGGGCCAACGTCCTGACTTTC. As protein: CASSQGRGTGANVLTF.

The rearrangement links TRBV21-1 to TRBJ2-7; the DNA was not used to check the table's D call, TRBD2. TRBV21-1 is annotated as a pseudogene. This CDR3 has 13 residues. The CDR3 DNA follows: TGTGCCAGCAGCATGGGGGACTCCCACGAGCAGTACTTC. Its protein is CASSMGDSHEQYF.

This clone has more than one count but fewer than ten. The chain uses TRBV4-3 and TRBJ2-2, with TRBD1 identical over 7 bases. V gave up 1 base and J gave up 1 base; unmatched junction bases: 0. CDR1 is LGHNA and CDR2 is YSLEER in the germline V gene. The CDR3 spans 15 residues. DNA for the CDR3: TGCGCCAGCAGCCAAGGGGACAGGAACACCGGGGAGCTGTTTTTT. This translates into CASSQGDRNTGELFF.

This clone was observed a handful of times. The V gene is TRBV6-5, the J gene TRBJ1-1; the match to TRBD1 covers 7 bases. The length of the CDR3 is 13 residues. The ends lost 0 bases at V and 11 bases at J; junction bases unmatched: 6. The germline CDR1 and CDR2 sequences are MNHEY and SVGAGI. CDR3 nucleotide sequence: TGTGCCAGCAGTTACTCGGCAGGGGGAAGGGCTTTCTTT. Amino acids: CASSYSAGGRAFF.

The chain links TRBV28 to TRBJ1-1; 9 nucleotides match TRBD1. J was trimmed by 5 bases and V by 6 bases; bases with no gene match: 10. The CDR3 totals 15 residues. Germline CDR1 MDHEN, CDR2 SYDVKM. The CDR3, as DNA: TGTGCCAGCAGCCCCCCACAGGGGGCGAGTACTGAAGCTTTCTTT. Its translation: CASSPPQGASTEAFF.

In DNA form, the CDR3 reads TGTGCCACCAGCAGTAAACTAGCGGGGGCGACAGATACGCAGTATTTT. Translation: CATSSKLAGATDTQYF. J is TRBJ2-3 and V is TRBV15; 11 bases fit TRBD2. This CDR3 has 16 amino acids. The germline V gene encodes CDR1 LNHNV and CDR2 YYDKDF (reference sequence). Trimming at V came to 3 bases and at J to 3 bases, leaving 5 bases not matched to a gene. Looking up the rest from reference TRBV15 and TRBJ2-3 gives the full variable domain: DAMVIQNPRYQVTQFGKPVTLSCSQTLNHNVMYWYQQKSSQAPKLLFHYYDKDFNNEADTPDNFQSRRPNTSFCFLDIRSPGLGDTAMYLCATSSKLAGATDTQYFGPGTRLTVL.

The V gene is TRBV7-2, the J gene TRBJ1-1; D is perhaps TRBD1 (5 bases). CDR1 and CDR2 (germline): SGHTA, FQGNSA. This CDR3 region has 14 residues. V lost 6 bases and J lost 9, with 20 bases in between. The CDR3 sequence: CASRPFTNQGKAFF. The CDR3, as DNA: TGTGCCAGCAGGCCATTCACGAACCAGGGAAAAGCTTTCTTT.

V and J are TRBV6-6 and TRBJ1-2; the match to TRBD1 covers 9 bases. In germline, CDR1 is MNHNY, CDR2 SVGAGI (reference sequence). J gave up 7 bases and V 8 bases, and 11 bases lay outside the gene matches. The CDR3 extends over 14 amino acids. The CDR3 DNA is TGTGCCAGCTCCCGGGACAGGGATGCGAGTGGCTACACCTTC. Its translation: CASSRDRDASGYTF.

V is TRBV7-8 and J is TRBJ2-1; possibly TRBD2 for D (5 bases). The V and J ends lost 4 bases and 3 bases respectively, with 10 bases between them. The CDR3 loop spans 14 amino acids. CDR1 and CDR2 from the germline V gene are SGHVS and FQNEAQ. The DNA for the CDR3 is TGTGCCAGCAGCTCAAGGACTGACTACAATGAGCAGTTCTTC. This sequence encodes CASSSRTDYNEQFF.

The V gene is TRBV28, the J gene TRBJ2-5; 9 bases match TRBD1. J gave up 4 bases and V 5 bases, and 2 bases lay outside the gene matches. The CDR3 is made up of 13 amino acids. Germline lookup yields CDR1 MDHEN and CDR2 SYDVKM. The DNA for the CDR3 is TGTGCCAGCAGTAGACAGGGGGGAGAGACCCAGTACTTC. Protein product: CASSRQGGETQYF.

In DNA, the CDR3 is TGTGCCAGCTCACCACCAGTGGACACAATGAATGAAAAACTGTTTTTT. This gives the protein CASSPPVDTMNEKLFF. V usage is TRBV18 and J usage is TRBJ1-4; a possible D gene is TRBD1 (5 bases). Trimming shortened V by 0 bases and J by 5 bases, and 13 bases separated the two germline ends. Germline assignment: CDR1 KGHSH and CDR2 LQKENI. This CDR3 is 16 amino acids long. The whole variable domain, remainder taken from reference TRBV18 and TRBJ1-4, is NAGVMQNPRHLVRRRGQEARLRCSPMKGHSHVYWYRQLPEEGLKFMVYLQKENIIDESGMPKERFSAEFPKEGPSILRIQQVVRGDSAAYFCASSPPVDTMNEKLFFGSGTQLSVL.

In the case of this clone: One end of the junction is discordant with germline, which a read error may explain. At the DNA level, this CDR3 is encoded by other sequences in the same sample as well. V usage is TRBV6-5 and J usage is TRBJ1-2; perhaps TRBD1 as D (5 bases). The CDR3 is 13 residues long. The germline V gene encodes CDR1 MNHEY and CDR2 SVGAGI. The CDR3 loop reads CASSYRGEYGYTF. CDR3 coding DNA: TGTGCCAGCAGTTACAGGGGTGAATATGGCTACACCTTT.

The chain uses TRBV19 and TRBJ1-5; D is unresolved. The germline gives CDR1 LNHDA, CDR2 SQIVND (reference sequence). Between the trimmed V and J ends, which lost 7 bases and 6 bases, there was a span of 19 bases. The CDR3 totals 15 residues. The CDR3 sequence: CASTKGRTRGQPQHF. Written as DNA, the CDR3 is TGTGCCAGTACCAAAGGGCGGACGCGGGGTCAGCCCCAGCATTTT. The whole variable domain, remainder taken from reference TRBV19 and TRBJ1-5, is DGGITQSPKYLFRKEGQNVTLSCEQNLNHDAMYWYRQDPGQGLRLIYYSQIVNDFQKGDIAEGYSVSREKKESFPLTVTSAQKNPTAFYLCASTKGRTRGQPQHFGDGTRLSIL.

The chain uses TRBV19 and TRBJ2-7, with D possibly TRBD1 on 6 matching bases. CDR1 and CDR2 from the germline V gene are LNHDA and SQIVND (reference sequence). This CDR3 comprises 11 residues. V lost 5 bases and J 8 bases, leaving 10 bases between the germline ends. The CDR3 here is CASSDQGKQYF. CDR3 nucleotide sequence: TGTGCCAGTAGTGATCAGGGGAAGCAGTACTTC. Looking up the rest from reference TRBV19 and TRBJ2-7 gives the full variable domain: DGGITQSPKYLFRKEGQNVTLSCEQNLNHDAMYWYRQDPGQGLRLIYYSQIVNDFQKGDIAEGYSVSREKKESFPLTVTSAQKNPTAFYLCASSDQGKQYFGPGTRLTVT.

This chain uses TRBV7-2 with TRBJ2-1; TRBD2 matches 13 bases. Germline V gene data show CDR1 as SGHTA and CDR2 as FQGNSA. J lost 12 bases, V lost 1 base, and 6 bases had no gene match. This CDR3 contains 15 residues. The CDR3 sequence: CASSLETSGGAVQFF. The CDR3 nucleotides are TGTGCCAGCAGCTTAGAAACTAGCGGGGGGGCCGTGCAGTTCTTC.

The genes are TRBV30 and TRBJ2-7; a weak D match, TRBD2 (7 bases). Trimming took off 3 bases at V and 4 bases at J, with 16 bases between the two ends. CDR1 is GTSNPN, CDR2 SVGIG, per germline (reference sequence). CDR3 length: 14 amino acids. CDR3 loop: CAWREGGPGYEQYF. The CDR3 nucleotides read TGTGCCTGGAGGGAGGGGGGGCCCGGGTACGAGCAGTACTTC.

The gene calls are TRBV19 and TRBJ2-4; 10 bases are a match to TRBD1. The CDR3 covers 17 residues. Germline lookup yields CDR1 LNHDA and CDR2 SQIVND (reference sequence). The J segment lost 4 bases and the V segment lost 5 bases, leaving 11 bases of the junction unmatched. In nucleotides, the CDR3 is TGTGCCAGTAGTTCACCGGGACAGGGGATGCTTAAAAACATTCAGTACTTC. This translates into CASSSPGQGMLKNIQYF.

The chain links TRBV30 to TRBJ1-1; D call uncertain. Looked up from germline, CDR1 is GTSNPN and CDR2 is SVGIG (reference sequence). V was pared by 3 bases and J by 10 bases, with 15 bases between. This CDR3 is 12 amino acids long. CDR3 residues: CAWRYTTEGAFF. The CDR3 region has the DNA TGTGCCTGGAGGTACACCACGGAGGGAGCTTTCTTT.